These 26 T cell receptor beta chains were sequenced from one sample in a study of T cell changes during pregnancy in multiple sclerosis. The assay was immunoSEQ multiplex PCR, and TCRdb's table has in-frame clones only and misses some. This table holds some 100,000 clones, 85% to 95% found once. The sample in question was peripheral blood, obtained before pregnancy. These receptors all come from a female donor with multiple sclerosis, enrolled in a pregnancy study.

The CDR3 here is CASSARRQGNEQFF. As DNA, the CDR3 is TGTGCCAGCAGCGCCCGTCGACAGGGTAATGAGCAGTTCTTC. The rearrangement uses TRBV5-4 and TRBJ2-1, with 7 nucleotides matching TRBD1. Looked up from germline, CDR1 is SGHNT and CDR2 is YYREEE (reference sequence). Trimming at V came to 4 bases and at J to 7 bases, leaving 8 bases not matched to a gene. The CDR3 extends over 14 amino acids.

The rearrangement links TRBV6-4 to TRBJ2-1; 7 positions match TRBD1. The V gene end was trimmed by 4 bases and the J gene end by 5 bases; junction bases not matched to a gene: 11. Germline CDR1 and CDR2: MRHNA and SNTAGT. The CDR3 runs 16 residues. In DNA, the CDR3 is TGTGCCAGCAGTGCATTTAGGGGGACAGCTAACAATGAGCAGTTCTTC. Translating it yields CASSAFRGTANNEQFF.

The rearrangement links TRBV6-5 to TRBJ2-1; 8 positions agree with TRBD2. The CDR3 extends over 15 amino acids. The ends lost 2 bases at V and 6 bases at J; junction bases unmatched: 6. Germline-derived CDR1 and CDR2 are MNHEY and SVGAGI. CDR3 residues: CASSYPAGAANEQFF. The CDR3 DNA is TGTGCCAGCAGTTACCCAGCGGGAGCCGCCAATGAGCAGTTCTTC.

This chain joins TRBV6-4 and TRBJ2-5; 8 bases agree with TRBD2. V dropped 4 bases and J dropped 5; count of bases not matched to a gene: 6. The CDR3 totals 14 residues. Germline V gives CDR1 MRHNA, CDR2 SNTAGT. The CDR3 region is CASSAGRAGETQYF. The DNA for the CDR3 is TGTGCCAGCAGTGCCGGGAGGGCCGGGGAGACCCAGTACTTC.

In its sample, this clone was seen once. CDR3: CASSFGLPSTDTQYF. DNA of the CDR3: TGTGCCAGCAGTTTCGGACTACCGTCTACAGATACGCAGTATTTT. The chain is built from TRBV6-5 and TRBJ2-3; the D gene is possibly TRBD2 (6 bases). This CDR3 has 15 amino acids. Trimming shortened V by 4 bases and J by 3 bases, and 14 bases separated the two germline ends. The V gene's germline CDR1 is MNHEY and CDR2 SVGAGI.

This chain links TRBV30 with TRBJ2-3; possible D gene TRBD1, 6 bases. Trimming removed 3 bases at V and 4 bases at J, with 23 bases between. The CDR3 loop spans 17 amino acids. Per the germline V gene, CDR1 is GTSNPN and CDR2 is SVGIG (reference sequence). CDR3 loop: CAWSLVRGHQSADTQYF. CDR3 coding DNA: TGTGCCTGGAGCCTAGTCAGGGGACACCAATCCGCAGATACGCAGTATTTT.

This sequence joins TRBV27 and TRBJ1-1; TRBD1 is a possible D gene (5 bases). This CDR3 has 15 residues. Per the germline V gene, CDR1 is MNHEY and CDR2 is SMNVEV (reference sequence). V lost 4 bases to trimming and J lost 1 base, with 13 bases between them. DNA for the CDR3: TGTGCCAGCAGTTACAGACAGTTACAGAACACTGAAGCTTTCTTT. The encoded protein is CASSYRQLQNTEAFF.

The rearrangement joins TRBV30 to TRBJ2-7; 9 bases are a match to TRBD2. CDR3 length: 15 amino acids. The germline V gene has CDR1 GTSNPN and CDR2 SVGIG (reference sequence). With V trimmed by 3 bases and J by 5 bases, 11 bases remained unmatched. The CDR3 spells CAWRALGLAFDEQYF. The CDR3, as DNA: TGTGCCTGGAGGGCCCTGGGACTAGCTTTCGACGAGCAGTACTTC.

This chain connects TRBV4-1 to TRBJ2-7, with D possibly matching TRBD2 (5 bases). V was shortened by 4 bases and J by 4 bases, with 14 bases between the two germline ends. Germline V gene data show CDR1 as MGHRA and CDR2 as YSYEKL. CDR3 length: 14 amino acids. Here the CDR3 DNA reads TGCGCCAGCAGCCTCCGACTAAGCAGTTACGAGCAGTACTTC. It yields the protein CASSLRLSSYEQYF.

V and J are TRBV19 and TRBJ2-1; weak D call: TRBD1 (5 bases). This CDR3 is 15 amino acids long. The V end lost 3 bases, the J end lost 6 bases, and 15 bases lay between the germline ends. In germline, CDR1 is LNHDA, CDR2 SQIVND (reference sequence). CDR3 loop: CASSIGAGPLNEQFF. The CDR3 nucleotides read TGTGCCAGTAGTATTGGGGCAGGGCCCCTCAATGAGCAGTTCTTC.

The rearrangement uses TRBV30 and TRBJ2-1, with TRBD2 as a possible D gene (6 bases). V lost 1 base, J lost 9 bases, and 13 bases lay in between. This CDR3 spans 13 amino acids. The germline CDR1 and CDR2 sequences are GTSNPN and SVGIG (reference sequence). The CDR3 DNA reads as TGTGCCTGGAGTGAACGGGGGATCGGTGAGCAGTTCTTC. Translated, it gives CAWSERGIGEQFF.

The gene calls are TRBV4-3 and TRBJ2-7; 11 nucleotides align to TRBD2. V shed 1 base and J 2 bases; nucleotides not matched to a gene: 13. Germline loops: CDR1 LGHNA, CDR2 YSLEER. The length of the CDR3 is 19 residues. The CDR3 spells CASSQGRGVISGGAYEQYF. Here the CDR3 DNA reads TGCGCCAGCAGCCAAGGGCGGGGTGTAATTAGCGGGGGGGCCTACGAGCAGTACTTC.

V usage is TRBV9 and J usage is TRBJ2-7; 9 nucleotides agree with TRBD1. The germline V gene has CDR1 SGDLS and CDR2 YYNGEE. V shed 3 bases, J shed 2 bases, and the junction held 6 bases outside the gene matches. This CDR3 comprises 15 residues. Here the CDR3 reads CASSEGTGRAYEQYF. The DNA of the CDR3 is TGTGCCAGCAGCGAGGGGACAGGGCGAGCCTACGAGCAGTACTTC.

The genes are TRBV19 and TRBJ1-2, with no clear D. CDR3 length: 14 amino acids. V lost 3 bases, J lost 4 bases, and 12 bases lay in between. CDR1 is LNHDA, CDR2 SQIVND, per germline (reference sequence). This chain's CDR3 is CASSIRQAAYGYTF. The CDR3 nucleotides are TGTGCCAGTAGTATCAGACAAGCAGCCTATGGCTACACCTTC.

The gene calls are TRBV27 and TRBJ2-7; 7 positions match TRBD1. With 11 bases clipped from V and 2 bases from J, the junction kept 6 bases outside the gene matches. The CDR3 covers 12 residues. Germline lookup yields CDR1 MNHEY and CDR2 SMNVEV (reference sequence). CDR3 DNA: TGTGCCTCACGGACAGGCACCTACGAGCAGTACTTC. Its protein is CASRTGTYEQYF.

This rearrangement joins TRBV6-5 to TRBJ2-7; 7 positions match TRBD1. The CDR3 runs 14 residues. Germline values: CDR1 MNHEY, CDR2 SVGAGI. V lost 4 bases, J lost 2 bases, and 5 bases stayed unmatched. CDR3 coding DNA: TGTGCCAGCAGTTTTGGGACAGACACCTACGAGCAGTACTTC. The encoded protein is CASSFGTDTYEQYF.

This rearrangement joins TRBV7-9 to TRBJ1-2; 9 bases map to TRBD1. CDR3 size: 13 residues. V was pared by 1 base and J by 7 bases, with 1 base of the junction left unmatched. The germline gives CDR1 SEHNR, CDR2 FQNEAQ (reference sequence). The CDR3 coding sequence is TGTGCCAGCAGCTTAGGGACAGGGGTTGGCTACACCTTC. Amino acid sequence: CASSLGTGVGYTF.

CDR3 in amino acids: CAIRTGDVTEAFF. The CDR3 DNA reads as TGTGCCATCCGGACAGGGGATGTCACTGAAGCTTTCTTT. The chain uses TRBV10-3 and TRBJ1-1; 9 nucleotides agree with TRBD1. This CDR3 is 13 amino acids long. Germline V gives CDR1 ENHRY, CDR2 SYGVKD. The V gene end was trimmed by 8 bases and the J gene end by 4 bases; junction bases not matched to a gene: 5.

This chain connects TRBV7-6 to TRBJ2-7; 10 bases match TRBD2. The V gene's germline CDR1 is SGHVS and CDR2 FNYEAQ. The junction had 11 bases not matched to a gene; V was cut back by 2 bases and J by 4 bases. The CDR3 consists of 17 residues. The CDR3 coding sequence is TGTGCCAGCAGCTTACAAGATACTAGCGGGATTGCATACGAGCAGTACTTC. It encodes CASSLQDTSGIAYEQYF.

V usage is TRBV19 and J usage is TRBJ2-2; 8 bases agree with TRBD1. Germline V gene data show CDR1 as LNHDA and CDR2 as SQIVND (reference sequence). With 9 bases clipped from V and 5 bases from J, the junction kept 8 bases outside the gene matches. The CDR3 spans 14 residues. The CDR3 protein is CASRAGGVTGELFF. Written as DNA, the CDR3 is TGTGCCAGCCGAGCAGGGGGCGTAACCGGGGAGCTGTTTTTT.

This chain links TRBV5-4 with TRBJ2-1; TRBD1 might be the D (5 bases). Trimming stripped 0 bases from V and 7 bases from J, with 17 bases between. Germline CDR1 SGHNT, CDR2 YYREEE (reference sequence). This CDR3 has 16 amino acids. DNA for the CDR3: TGTGCCAGCAGCTTGGCCGGGCAGGGTGGTTTAAATGAGCAGTTCTTC. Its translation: CASSLAGQGGLNEQFF.

The CDR3 here is CASSQRAGDTEAFF. In DNA, the CDR3 is TGTGCCAGCAGCCAACGGGCAGGGGACACTGAAGCTTTCTTT. The genes are TRBV7-6 and TRBJ1-1, with D possibly matching TRBD1 (6 bases). CDR3 size: 14 residues. From germline, CDR1 is SGHVS and CDR2 FNYEAQ. V shed 5 bases and J shed 3 bases, with 13 bases lying between them.

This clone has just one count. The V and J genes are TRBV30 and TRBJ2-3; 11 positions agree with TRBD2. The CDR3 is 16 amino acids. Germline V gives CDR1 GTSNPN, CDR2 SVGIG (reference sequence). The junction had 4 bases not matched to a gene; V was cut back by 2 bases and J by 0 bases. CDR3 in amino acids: CAWSTGLAGSTDTQYF. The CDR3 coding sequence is TGTGCCTGGAGTACAGGACTAGCGGGTAGCACAGATACGCAGTATTTT.

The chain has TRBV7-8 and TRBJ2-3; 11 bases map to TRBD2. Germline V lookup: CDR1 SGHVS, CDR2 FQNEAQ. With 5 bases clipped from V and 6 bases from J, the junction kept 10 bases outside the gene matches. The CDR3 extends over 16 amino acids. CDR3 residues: CASSIATSGTGDTQYF. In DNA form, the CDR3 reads TGTGCCAGCAGCATCGCGACTAGCGGGACTGGTGATACGCAGTATTTT.

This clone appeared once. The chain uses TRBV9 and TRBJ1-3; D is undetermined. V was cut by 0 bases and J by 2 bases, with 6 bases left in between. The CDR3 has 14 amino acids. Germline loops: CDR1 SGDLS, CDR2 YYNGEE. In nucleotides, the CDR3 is TGTGCCAGCAGCGTAGAGCAGGCTGGAAACACCATATATTTT. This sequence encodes CASSVEQAGNTIYF.

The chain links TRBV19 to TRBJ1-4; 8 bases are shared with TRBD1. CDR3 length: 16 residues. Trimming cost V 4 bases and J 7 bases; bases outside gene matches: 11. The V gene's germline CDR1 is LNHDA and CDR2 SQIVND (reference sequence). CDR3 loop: CASSRGRQGMSEKLFF. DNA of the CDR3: TGTGCCAGTAGTAGGGGTCGACAGGGGATGAGTGAAAAACTGTTTTTT.